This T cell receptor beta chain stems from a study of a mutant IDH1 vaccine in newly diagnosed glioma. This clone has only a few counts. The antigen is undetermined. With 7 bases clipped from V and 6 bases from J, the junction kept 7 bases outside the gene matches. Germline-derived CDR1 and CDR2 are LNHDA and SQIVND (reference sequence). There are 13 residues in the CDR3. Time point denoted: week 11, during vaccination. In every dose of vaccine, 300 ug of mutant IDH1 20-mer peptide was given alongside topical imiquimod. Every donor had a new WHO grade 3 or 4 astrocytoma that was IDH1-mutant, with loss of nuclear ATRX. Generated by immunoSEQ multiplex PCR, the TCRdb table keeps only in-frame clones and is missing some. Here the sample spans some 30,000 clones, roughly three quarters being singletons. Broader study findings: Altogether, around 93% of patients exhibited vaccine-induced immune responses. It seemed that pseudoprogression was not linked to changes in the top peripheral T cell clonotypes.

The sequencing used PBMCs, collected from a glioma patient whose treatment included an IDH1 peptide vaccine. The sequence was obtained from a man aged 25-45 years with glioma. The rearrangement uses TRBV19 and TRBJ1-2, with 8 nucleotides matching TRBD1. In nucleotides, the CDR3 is TGTGCCAGTACCCAGGACAGGGTTGATGGCTACACCTTC. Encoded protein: CASTQDRVDGYTF. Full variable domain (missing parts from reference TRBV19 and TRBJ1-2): DGGITQSPKYLFRKEGQNVTLSCEQNLNHDAMYWYRQDPGQGLRLIYYSQIVNDFQKGDIAEGYSVSREKKESFPLTVTSAQKNPTAFYLCASTQDRVDGYTFGSGTRLTVV.